Each of the 4 T cell receptor beta chains below was sequenced from the same sample in a study of T cell responses to AZD1222 COVID-19 vaccine (dated by TCRdb to the early 2020s). The library was obtained by the immunoSEQ multiplex PCR assay. This immuneACCESS table, as held by TCRdb, lists in-frame sequences with V and J called but not all clones. Of the missing ones, under half trace to an unresolved V gene in checked studies; the others have no known cause. For this sample the table gives 95,000 to 110,000 clones, of which roughly 87% were detected only once. Together, the top ten hold about 5% of the sample. Interpreted using the paper, the time point label stands for: baseline before first vaccination. The source material was peripheral blood, sampled on day 0 of AZD1222 vaccination. Receptor source: an adult in good health.

This clone was detected once. V and J are TRBV5-1 and TRBJ1-2; 8 positions match TRBD1. With V trimmed by 4 bases and J by 5 bases, 10 bases remained unmatched. Germline-derived CDR1 and CDR2 are SGHRS and YFSETQ. The CDR3 length is 15 residues. Here the CDR3 reads CASSPEDRAIYGYTF. The CDR3 coding sequence is TGCGCCAGCAGCCCCGAGGACAGGGCAATTTATGGCTACACCTTC.

There are a few counts of this clone. The chain links TRBV20-1 to TRBJ1-3; no firm D call. This CDR3 region has 11 residues. The germline gives CDR1 DFQATT, CDR2 SNEGSKA (reference sequence). Trimming stripped 0 bases from V and 8 bases from J, with 5 bases between. The CDR3 DNA reads TGCAGTGCTAGAGATACGCACACCATATATTTT. It is translated as CSARDTHTIYF.

The J gene is TRBJ1-5, the V gene TRBV24-1, with D perhaps TRBD1 (5 bases). The V end was cut by 9 bases, the J end by 4 bases, with 12 bases between. The germline V gene has CDR1 KGHDR and CDR2 SFDVKD. The CDR3 spans 13 residues. The CDR3 coding sequence is TGTGCCACCTCGGGGGGATGGAATCAGCCCCAGCATTTT. It specifies CATSGGWNQPQHF.

The chain employs TRBV27 and TRBJ2-1; D might be TRBD2 (7 bases). The CDR3 extends over 14 amino acids. CDR1 is MNHEY, CDR2 SMNVEV, per germline (reference sequence). The ends were cut back, 4 bases at V and 12 bases at J, with 19 bases in the middle. CDR3 in amino acids: CASSWGGPGPGQFF. The CDR3 coding sequence is TGTGCCAGCAGTTGGGGGGGCCCCGGCCCTGGGCAGTTCTTC.